Below are 29 T cell receptor beta chains sequenced from a single sample in a study of blood T cell repertoires in COVID-19. Method: immunoSEQ multiplex PCR; TCRdb's copy keeps in-frame clones and lacks some. The top ten clones hold about 8% of a sample with roughly 300,000 clones, 87% of them seen once. Specimen: peripheral blood. Receptors were obtained from a woman aged 45-60 years who had recovered from COVID-19.

This clone was counted only a few times. The chain joins TRBV2 to TRBJ2-5, with 8 bases matching TRBD1. Germline V gene sequence: CDR1 SNHLY, CDR2 FYNNEI. V lost 8 bases and J lost 2; bases outside the gene matches: 4. This CDR3 comprises 13 residues. The DNA of the CDR3 is TGTGCCAGCGAACGACAGGGGCAAGAGACCCAGTACTTC. Amino acid sequence: CASERQGQETQYF.

This clone was counted a single time. CDR3 protein: CASSLRGGLAGNNEQFF. The CDR3 coding sequence is TGTGCCAGCAGCTTGAGAGGTGGGCTAGCGGGGAACAATGAGCAGTTCTTC. The chain employs TRBV5-6 and TRBJ2-1; 9 bases align to TRBD2. CDR1 and CDR2 (germline): SGHDT, YYEEEE. V was clipped by 1 base and J by 5 bases; unmatched bases: 10. The CDR3 length is 17 residues.

V usage is TRBV18 and J usage is TRBJ2-3; a possible D gene is TRBD2 (6 bases). V dropped 1 base and J dropped 0 bases, with 8 bases sitting between them. CDR3 size: 15 residues. CDR1 is KGHSH, CDR2 LQKENI, per germline. This CDR3 reads CASSPRAGSTDTQYF. Here the CDR3 DNA reads TGTGCCAGCTCACCACGGGCGGGGAGCACAGATACGCAGTATTTT.

The chain employs TRBV5-6 and TRBJ1-3; 7 bases are shared with TRBD1. The length of the CDR3 is 16 residues. The J segment lost 0 bases and the V segment lost 1 base, leaving 4 bases of the junction unmatched. The germline V gene has CDR1 SGHDT and CDR2 YYEEEE. CDR3 sequence (DNA): TGTGCCAGCAGCTTGATGACAGGGAGCTCTGGAAACACCATATATTTT. Its translation is CASSLMTGSSGNTIYF.

V gene TRBV27 combines with J gene TRBJ2-7, with 10 bases matching TRBD1. Germline V gene lookup returns CDR1 MNHEY and CDR2 SMNVEV (reference sequence). Germline trimming cut 5 bases from V and 7 bases from J; bases unmatched to any gene: 14. The CDR3 length is 16 residues. The CDR3 spells CASSDTGTGEVWEQYF. The DNA of the CDR3 is TGTGCCAGCAGTGATACCGGGACAGGGGAGGTGTGGGAGCAGTACTTC.

The V and J genes are TRBV10-3 and TRBJ2-7, with 10 bases aligning to TRBD2. Germline V gene data show CDR1 as ENHRY and CDR2 as SYGVKD. Germline trimming cut 2 bases from V and 5 bases from J; bases unmatched to any gene: 3. The CDR3 is made up of 14 amino acids. This CDR3 reads CAISEASGSHEQYF. CDR3 nucleotide sequence: TGTGCCATCAGTGAGGCTAGCGGGAGTCACGAGCAGTACTTC.

The chain uses TRBV4-1 and TRBJ2-3; 9 bases agree with TRBD2. Germline CDR1 and CDR2: MGHRA and YSYEKL. V dropped 1 base and J dropped 0; count of bases not matched to a gene: 2. This CDR3 spans 16 amino acids. CDR3 sequence (DNA): TGCGCCAGCAGCCAAGGTCTAGCGGGGAGCACAGATACGCAGTATTTT. It yields the protein CASSQGLAGSTDTQYF.

A few counts support this clone. This chain uses TRBV11-3 with TRBJ2-2; 7 bases are shared with TRBD1. J lost 0 bases, V lost 4 bases, and 2 bases had no gene match. CDR1 and CDR2 (germline): SGHNT, YENEEA. The CDR3 spans 15 residues. In nucleotides, the CDR3 is TGTGCCAGCAGCTCCGGACAGGCGAACACCGGGGAGCTGTTTTTT. Translating it yields CASSSGQANTGELFF.

This sequence joins TRBV19 and TRBJ2-4; 7 positions match TRBD1. Germline CDR1 LNHDA, CDR2 SQIVND (reference sequence). The CDR3 covers 11 residues. Trimming at V came to 6 bases and at J to 16 bases, leaving 9 bases not matched to a gene. CDR3 in amino acids: CASRRDSLRYF. CDR3 nucleotides: TGTGCCAGTAGGAGGGACAGCCTACGATACTTC.

The CDR3 is CAWGAGNTEAFF. CDR3 DNA sequence: TGTGCCTGGGGGGCAGGGAACACTGAAGCTTTCTTT. The gene calls are TRBV30 and TRBJ1-1; a possible D gene is TRBD1 (5 bases). V was pared by 5 bases and J by 1 base, with 8 bases between. Germline V gene lookup returns CDR1 GTSNPN and CDR2 SVGIG (reference sequence). The CDR3 contains 12 residues. Full variable domain (outside the CDR3, taken from reference TRBV30 and TRBJ1-1): SQTIHQWPATLVQPVGSPLSLECTVEGTSNPNLYWYRQAAGRGLQLLFYSVGIGQISSEVPQNLSASRPQDRQFILSSKKLLLSDSGFYLCAWGAGNTEAFFGQGTRLTVV.

The chain recombines TRBV5-1 with TRBJ2-6, with D tentatively TRBD1 (5 bases). Germline CDR1 and CDR2: SGHRS and YFSETQ. V was shortened by 4 bases and J by 0 bases, with 11 bases between the two germline ends. CDR3 length equals 16 residues. The CDR3 DNA sequence: TGCGCCAGCAGCCCGAGACAGAGCTCTGGGGCCAACGTCCTGACTTTC. As protein: CASSPRQSSGANVLTF.

V usage is TRBV5-1 and J usage is TRBJ2-2; TRBD2 is a possible D gene (5 bases). With 1 base removed from V and 4 bases from J, the gap between germline ends came to 20 bases. CDR3 size: 18 residues. The germline CDR1 and CDR2 sequences are SGHRS and YFSETQ. The CDR3 sequence: CASSLKFQLHRGTGELFF. In nucleotides, the CDR3 is TGCGCCAGCAGCTTGAAATTCCAGCTCCACCGGGGCACCGGGGAGCTGTTTTTT.

This clone occurred once. This chain connects TRBV28 to TRBJ2-7; 7 bases are shared with TRBD2. The CDR3 is 13 residues long. V was clipped by 7 bases and J by 2 bases; unmatched bases: 5. Germline V gene sequence: CDR1 MDHEN, CDR2 SYDVKM. The CDR3 DNA is TGTGCCAGCAAGGACGGGGGGACCTACGAGCAGTACTTC. Its translation: CASKDGGTYEQYF.

Here the CDR3 reads CASSSRTGREEKLFF. CDR3 DNA sequence: TGTGCCAGCAGTTCTCGGACAGGGCGAGAGGAAAAACTGTTTTTT. V and J are TRBV28 and TRBJ1-4; TRBD1 aligns across 8 bases. The V segment lost 4 bases and the J segment 8 bases; nucleotides outside the gene matches: 9. Germline loops: CDR1 MDHEN, CDR2 SYDVKM. The CDR3 spans 15 residues.

The chain links TRBV30 to TRBJ2-5; no definite D call. This CDR3 has 12 amino acids. With 3 bases removed from V and 7 bases from J, the gap between germline ends came to 12 bases. Germline lookup yields CDR1 GTSNPN and CDR2 SVGIG (reference sequence). This CDR3 is CAWRDTGLTQYF. The CDR3 DNA is TGTGCCTGGAGAGACACCGGTTTGACCCAGTACTTC.

The V call is TRBV27, the J call TRBJ1-2; 12 nucleotides align to TRBD1. The CDR3 contains 17 residues. V gave up 3 bases and J gave up 4 bases; unmatched junction bases: 9. CDR1 MNHEY and CDR2 SMNVEV come from the germline V gene (reference sequence). The CDR3 loop is CASSLFGTGGPSYGYTF. CDR3 in DNA: TGTGCCAGCAGTTTGTTTGGGACAGGGGGCCCGTCCTATGGCTACACCTTC.

The chain combines TRBV7-2 with TRBJ1-2; TRBD1 matches at 11 bases. Germline V lookup: CDR1 SGHTA, CDR2 FQGNSA. Trimming took 5 bases from V and 5 from J; bases not matched to a gene: 10. This CDR3 region has 16 residues. This CDR3 is CASSPRTGGGGYGYTF. CDR3 DNA sequence: TGTGCCAGCAGCCCGCGGACAGGGGGCGGGGGATATGGCTACACCTTC. Using reference TRBV7-2 and TRBJ1-2 for the parts outside the CDR3, the full variable domain is GAGVSQSPSNKVTEKGKDVELRCDPISGHTALYWYRQSLGQGLEFLIYFQGNSAPDKSGLPSDRFSAERTGGSVSTLTIQRTQQEDSAVYLCASSPRTGGGGYGYTFGSGTRLTVV.

This clone was found a few times. The V gene is TRBV28, the J gene TRBJ2-2; D might be TRBD2 (6 bases). This CDR3 spans 18 amino acids. Between the trimmed V and J ends, which lost 5 bases and 9 bases, there was a span of 28 bases. Germline lookup yields CDR1 MDHEN and CDR2 SYDVKM. This CDR3 is CASSAPPRAGGRGRELFF. Here the CDR3 DNA reads TGTGCCAGCAGTGCCCCCCCTAGGGCCGGGGGTAGGGGCCGGGAGCTGTTTTTT.

Of note for this clone: Other nucleotide sequences in the sample specify the same CDR3. V usage is TRBV7-2 and J usage is TRBJ2-7; 9 positions agree with TRBD2. CDR3 length: 13 residues. V dropped 4 bases and J dropped 4; count of bases not matched to a gene: 2. Germline V gene sequence: CDR1 SGHTA, CDR2 FQGNSA. Written as DNA, the CDR3 is TGTGCCAGCAGCTATAGCGGGAGTTACGAGCAGTACTTC. It codes for CASSYSGSYEQYF.

V gene TRBV4-1 combines with J gene TRBJ1-1, with 8 bases lining up with TRBD1. Germline V gene data show CDR1 as MGHRA and CDR2 as YSYEKL. The CDR3 runs 14 residues. V lost 1 base, J lost 4 bases, and 2 bases stayed unmatched. The CDR3 DNA reads as TGCGCCAGCAGCCAAGGGACAGGGCTCACTGAAGCTTTCTTT. It is translated as CASSQGTGLTEAFF.

The chain links TRBV30 to TRBJ1-6; a possible D gene is TRBD1 (6 bases). In germline, CDR1 is GTSNPN, CDR2 SVGIG (reference sequence). Trimming took 5 bases from V and 0 from J, leaving 23 bases between them. CDR3 length: 19 amino acids. The CDR3 is CAWETGGIRRSSYNSPLHF. In DNA form, the CDR3 reads TGTGCCTGGGAGACAGGAGGAATCAGAAGGAGCTCCTATAATTCACCCCTCCACTTT.

This chain links TRBV9 with TRBJ2-7; D uncertain. The CDR3 is 13 residues long. The germline CDR1 and CDR2 sequences are SGDLS and YYNGEE. Trimming pared 0 bases from V and 0 bases from J, leaving 4 bases between. The CDR3 DNA sequence: TGTGCCAGCAGCGTAGGTAGCTCCTACGAGCAGTACTTC. This encodes CASSVGSSYEQYF.

The chain recombines TRBV2 with TRBJ1-1, with a possible D match to TRBD1 (6 bases). CDR3 length: 12 residues. From germline, CDR1 is SNHLY and CDR2 FYNNEI. The ends were cut back, 6 bases at V and 4 bases at J, with 9 bases in the middle. CDR3 region: CASRHRVTEAFF. The DNA for the CDR3 is TGTGCCAGCAGGCACAGGGTCACTGAAGCTTTCTTT.

The chain has TRBV28 and TRBJ1-2; D is perhaps TRBD1 (5 bases). This CDR3 has 16 residues. The germline CDR1 and CDR2 sequences are MDHEN and SYDVKM. With 6 bases removed from V and 4 bases from J, the gap between germline ends came to 21 bases. CDR3 region: CASSPPPGGGAYGYTF. The CDR3 DNA sequence: TGTGCCAGCAGCCCCCCGCCCGGAGGAGGGGCCTATGGCTACACCTTC.

The chain employs TRBV12-3 or TRBV12-4 and TRBJ1-2, with a tentative D call TRBD1 (6 bases). The V and J ends lost 5 bases and 8 bases respectively, with 6 bases between them. The CDR3 length is 10 residues. The CDR3 coding sequence is TGTGCCAGCAGTAGGGGGGGCTACACCTTC. Its translation is CASSRGGYTF.

The rearrangement links TRBV24-1 to TRBJ2-2, with TRBD1 matching 8 bases. Germline V gives CDR1 KGHDR, CDR2 SFDVKD. The CDR3 is made up of 17 amino acids. J gave up 2 bases and V 5 bases, and 9 bases lay outside the gene matches. The CDR3 region has the DNA TGTGCCACCAGTGGCCCCCGACAGGGGCCTAACACCGGGGAGCTGTTTTTT. It is translated as CATSGPRQGPNTGELFF.

The chain carries TRBV7-9 and TRBJ2-7, with a weak D call TRBD2 (5 bases). V lost 0 bases, J lost 2 bases, and 8 bases lay in between. CDR3 length equals 14 residues. Germline CDR1 and CDR2: SEHNR and FQNEAQ (reference sequence). This CDR3 reads CASSLAGAAYEQYF. The CDR3 coding sequence is TGTGCCAGCAGCTTAGCGGGAGCGGCCTACGAGCAGTACTTC.

V gene TRBV21-1 combines with J gene TRBJ2-4; TRBD2 is the table's D call and was not checked against the DNA. TRBV21-1 is an annotated pseudogene. This CDR3 has 20 residues. The CDR3 DNA reads as TGTGCCAGCAGCACTAGAAGGGCGGGGGGGCATCCTTTAGCCAAAAACATTCAGTACTTC. This sequence encodes CASSTRRAGGHPLAKNIQYF.

The genes are TRBV6-5 and TRBJ2-7, with no clear D. Germline V gene sequence: CDR1 MNHEY, CDR2 SVGAGI. Deletions cut 5 bases from V and 5 bases from J, with 13 bases between. The CDR3 has 13 amino acids. The CDR3 sequence is CASSRESTHEQYF. The CDR3 DNA is TGTGCCAGCAGTCGTGAGAGTACCCACGAGCAGTACTTC.